This TCR beta chain stems from a study of regulatory T cells in long-lasting Graves disease. Study findings and constraints: Thyroid tissue went unexamined; only peripheral blood was analyzed. TRBV28, TRBJ1-2 and TRBJ2-5 were segments that persistent disease favored.

HTBI primers from iRepertoire and Arm-PCR of CDR3 regions yielded the TCR beta libraries. Per the study methods: The identification of 55 to 70 TRBV and roughly 14 TRBJ segments was made across samples. Each CDR3 protein gets one entry after TCRdb re-called the multiplex PCR reads with MiXCR. TCRdb assigned the V and J calls; the authors' analysis was not used. The top ten hold 20% to 25% of the sample, which has 350,000 to 400,000 distinct CDR3 sequences, less than 20% seen once. The CDR3 sequence is 13 residues long. The V end lost 5 bases, the J end lost 4 bases, and 12 bases lay between the germline ends. Germline V gene data show CDR1 as MDHEN and CDR2 as SYDVKM. The time point is: newly diagnosed GD, antithyroid drugs for less than 3 months. PBMC RNA was the source of the TCR library. Each of the patients was recruited from an endocrinology department situated in Xi'an, China. There are many counts of this clonotype. Its specificity is not known.

This receptor was taken from a female donor with Graves disease. Specimen: peripheral blood mononuclear cells (PBMCs), collected at new diagnosis, from a patient treated with antithyroid drugs. The V gene is TRBV28, the J gene TRBJ2-7; possibly TRBD1 for D (6 bases). In DNA form, the CDR3 reads TGTGCCAGCAGTACCGGGACATCTTACGAGCAGTACTTC. It yields the protein CASSTGTSYEQYF. Variable domain in full (rest from reference TRBV28 and TRBJ2-7): DVKVTQSSRYLVKRTGEKVFLECVQDMDHENMFWYRQDPGLGLRLIYFSYDVKMKEKGDIPEGYSVSREKKERFSLILESASTNQTSMYLCASSTGTSYEQYFGPGTRLTVT.